This T cell receptor (beta chain) was captured by sequencing in a study of T-cell reconstitution after alpha-beta-depleted transplantation in children. Study conclusions and caveats: Day-60 TCRbeta diversity that was high in some patients was derived from surviving recipient T cells and thymic progenitors. One year post-transplant, T-cell counts and diversity were largely derived from T cells produced anew. As was reported, about two months after transplant, alpha-beta T cells came from several hundred expanded graft clones.

J lost 4 bases, V lost 6 bases, and 8 bases had no gene match. The CDR3 has 14 residues. Germline CDR1 reads DFQATT; CDR2 reads SNEGSKA (reference sequence). This clonotype has only a few counts. Its antigen is not identified. During its preparation, the TCRbeta library received unique molecular identifiers. Each CDR3 protein gets one entry after TCRdb re-called the PCR reads with MiXCR. This table holds about 980,000 distinct CDR3 sequences, 25% to 30% found once. V usage is TRBV20-1 and J usage is TRBJ2-3; 9 bases map to TRBD2. The clonotype was recovered from a boy under three years old who had a stem cell transplant for SCID, so the T cells may come from the graft donor. Sample: PBMCs, mostly from graft donor cells, taken 360 days after TCRalphabeta/CD19-depleted stem cell transplant. CDR3 loop: CSAPGRGGADTQYF. The CDR3 region has the DNA TGCAGTGCCCCCGGGCGGGGGGGGGCAGATACGCAGTATTTT.